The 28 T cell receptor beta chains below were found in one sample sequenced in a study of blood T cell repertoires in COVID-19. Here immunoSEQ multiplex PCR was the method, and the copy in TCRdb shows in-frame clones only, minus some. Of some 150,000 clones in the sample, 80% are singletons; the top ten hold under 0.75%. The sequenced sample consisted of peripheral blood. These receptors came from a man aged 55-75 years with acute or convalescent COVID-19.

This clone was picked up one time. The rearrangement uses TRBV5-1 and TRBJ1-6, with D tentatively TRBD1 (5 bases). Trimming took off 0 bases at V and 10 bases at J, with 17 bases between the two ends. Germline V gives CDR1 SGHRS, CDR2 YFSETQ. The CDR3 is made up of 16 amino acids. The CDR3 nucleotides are TGCGCCAGCAGCTTGGGGCCAGGGCACGATCTCTCACCCCTCCACTTT. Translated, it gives CASSLGPGHDLSPLHF.

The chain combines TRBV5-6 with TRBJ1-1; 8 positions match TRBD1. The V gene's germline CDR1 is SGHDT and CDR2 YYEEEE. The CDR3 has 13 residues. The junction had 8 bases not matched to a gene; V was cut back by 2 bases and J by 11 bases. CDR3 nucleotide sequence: TGTGCCAGCAGCTTACAGGGGGAAAAGAAGGCTTTCTTT. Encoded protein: CASSLQGEKKAFF.

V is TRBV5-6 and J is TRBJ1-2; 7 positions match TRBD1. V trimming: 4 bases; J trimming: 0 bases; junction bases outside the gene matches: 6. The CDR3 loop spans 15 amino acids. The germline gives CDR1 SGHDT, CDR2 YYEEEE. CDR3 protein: CASSVTGTANYGYTF. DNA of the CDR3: TGTGCCAGCAGCGTAACCGGGACAGCTAACTATGGCTACACCTTC.

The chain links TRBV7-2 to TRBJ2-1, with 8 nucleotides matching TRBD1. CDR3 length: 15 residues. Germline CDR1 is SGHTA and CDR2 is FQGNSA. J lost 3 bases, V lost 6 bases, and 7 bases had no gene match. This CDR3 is CASSPQGGNYNEQFF. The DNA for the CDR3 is TGTGCCAGCAGTCCACAGGGGGGAAACTACAATGAGCAGTTCTTC.

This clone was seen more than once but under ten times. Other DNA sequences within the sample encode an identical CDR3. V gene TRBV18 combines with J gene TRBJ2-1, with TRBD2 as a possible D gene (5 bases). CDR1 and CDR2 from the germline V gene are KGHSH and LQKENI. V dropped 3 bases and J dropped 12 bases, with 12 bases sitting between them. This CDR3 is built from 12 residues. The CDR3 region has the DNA TGTGCCAGCTCACCTTCCACTCGGGGGCAGTTCTTC. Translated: CASSPSTRGQFF.

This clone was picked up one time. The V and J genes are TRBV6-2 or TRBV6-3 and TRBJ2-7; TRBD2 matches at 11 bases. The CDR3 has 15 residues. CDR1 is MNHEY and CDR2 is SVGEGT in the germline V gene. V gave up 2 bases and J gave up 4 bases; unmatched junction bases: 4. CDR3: CASSYGTSGTYEQYF. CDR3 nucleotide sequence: TGTGCCAGCAGTTACGGGACTAGCGGTACTTACGAGCAGTACTTC.

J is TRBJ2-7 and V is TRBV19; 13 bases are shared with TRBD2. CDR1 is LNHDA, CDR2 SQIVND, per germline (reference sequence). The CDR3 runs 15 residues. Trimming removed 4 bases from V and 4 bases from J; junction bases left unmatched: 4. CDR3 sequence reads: CASSRTSGGLYEQYF. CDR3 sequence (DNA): TGTGCCAGTAGTAGGACTAGCGGGGGCCTTTACGAGCAGTACTTC.

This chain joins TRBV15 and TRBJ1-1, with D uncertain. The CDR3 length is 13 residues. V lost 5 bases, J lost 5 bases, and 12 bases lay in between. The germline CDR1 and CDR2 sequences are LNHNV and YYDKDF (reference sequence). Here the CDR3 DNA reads TGTGCCACCAGCGGCCCGGGGAGGACTGAAGCTTTCTTT. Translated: CATSGPGRTEAFF.

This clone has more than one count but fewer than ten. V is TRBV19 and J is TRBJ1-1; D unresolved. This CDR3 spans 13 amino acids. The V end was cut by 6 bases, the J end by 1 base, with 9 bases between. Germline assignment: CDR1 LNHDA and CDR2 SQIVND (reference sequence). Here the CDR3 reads CASREGPNTEAFF. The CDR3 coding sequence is TGTGCCAGTAGGGAGGGCCCGAACACTGAAGCTTTCTTT.

CDR3 amino acids: CASGGEMRGNEQFF. The CDR3 bases are TGTGCTAGTGGCGGAGAAATGCGGGGCAATGAGCAGTTCTTC. V gene TRBV12-5 combines with J gene TRBJ2-1, with D perhaps matching TRBD2 (6 bases). Trimming took 6 bases from V and 6 from J, leaving 15 bases between them. The CDR3 covers 14 residues. Germline V gene lookup returns CDR1 LGHNT and CDR2 FRNRAP. The full variable domain, in which reference TRBV12-5 and TRBJ2-1 provide the parts outside the CDR3, is DARVTQTPRHKVTEMGQEVTMRCQPILGHNTVFWYRQTMMQGLELLAYFRNRAPLDDSGMPKDRFSAEMPDATLATLKIQPSEPRDSAVYFCASGGEMRGNEQFFGPGTRLTVL.

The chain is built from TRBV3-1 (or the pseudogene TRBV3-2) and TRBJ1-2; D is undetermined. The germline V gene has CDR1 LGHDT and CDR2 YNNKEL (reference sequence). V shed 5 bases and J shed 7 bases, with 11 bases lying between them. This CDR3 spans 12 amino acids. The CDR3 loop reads CASSSSGSGYTF. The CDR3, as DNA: TGTGCCAGCAGCTCCTCGGGTAGTGGCTACACCTTC.

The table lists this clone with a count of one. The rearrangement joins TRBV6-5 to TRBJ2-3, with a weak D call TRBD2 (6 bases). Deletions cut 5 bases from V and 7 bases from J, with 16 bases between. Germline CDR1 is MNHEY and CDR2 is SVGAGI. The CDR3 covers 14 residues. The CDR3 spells CASSPGTARYTQYF. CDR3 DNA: TGTGCCAGCAGTCCTGGGACTGCACGATATACGCAGTATTTT.

The CDR3 sequence is CASQLAGGIRGEQYF. CDR3 nucleotide sequence: TGTGCCAGCCAACTAGCGGGAGGGATAAGGGGCGAGCAGTACTTC. The chain is built from TRBV2 and TRBJ2-7; 13 nucleotides align to TRBD2. V shed 8 bases and J 6 bases; nucleotides not matched to a gene: 10. CDR3 size: 15 residues. Germline CDR1 is SNHLY and CDR2 is FYNNEI.

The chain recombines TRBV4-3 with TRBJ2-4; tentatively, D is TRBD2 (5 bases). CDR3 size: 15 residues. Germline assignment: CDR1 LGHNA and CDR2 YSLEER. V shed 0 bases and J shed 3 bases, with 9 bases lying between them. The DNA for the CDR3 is TGCGCCAGCAGCCAAGATATTGAGGGCAAAAACATTCAGTACTTC. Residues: CASSQDIEGKNIQYF.

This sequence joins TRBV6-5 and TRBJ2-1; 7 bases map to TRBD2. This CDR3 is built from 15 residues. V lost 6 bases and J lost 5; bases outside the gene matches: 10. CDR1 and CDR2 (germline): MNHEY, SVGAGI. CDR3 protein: CASSPGGAGHNEQFF. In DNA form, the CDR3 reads TGTGCCAGCAGCCCGGGGGGAGCGGGGCACAATGAGCAGTTCTTC.

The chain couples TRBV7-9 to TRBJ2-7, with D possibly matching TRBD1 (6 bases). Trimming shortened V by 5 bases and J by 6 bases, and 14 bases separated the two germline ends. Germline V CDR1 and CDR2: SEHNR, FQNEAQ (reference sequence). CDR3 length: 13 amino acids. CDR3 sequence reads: CASSRRVRGEQYF. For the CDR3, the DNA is TGTGCCAGCAGCCGCAGGGTCAGGGGCGAGCAGTACTTC.

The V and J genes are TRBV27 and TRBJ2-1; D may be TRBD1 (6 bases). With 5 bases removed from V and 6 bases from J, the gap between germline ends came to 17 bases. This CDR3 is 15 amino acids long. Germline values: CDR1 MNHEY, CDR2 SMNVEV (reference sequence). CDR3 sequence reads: CASSPGTTRGNEQFF. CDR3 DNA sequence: TGTGCCAGCAGTCCCGGGACAACCCGGGGCAATGAGCAGTTCTTC.

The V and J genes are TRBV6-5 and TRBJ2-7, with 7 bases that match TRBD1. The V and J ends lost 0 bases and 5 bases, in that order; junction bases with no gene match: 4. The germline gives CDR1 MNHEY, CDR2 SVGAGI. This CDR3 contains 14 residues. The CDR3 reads CASSYSGQFHEQYF. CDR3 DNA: TGTGCCAGCAGTTACTCGGGACAGTTCCACGAGCAGTACTTC.

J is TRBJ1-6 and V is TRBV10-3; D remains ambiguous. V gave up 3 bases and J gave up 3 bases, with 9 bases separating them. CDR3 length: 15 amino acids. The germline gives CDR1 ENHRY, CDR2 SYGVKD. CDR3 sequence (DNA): TGTGCCATCAGTGACCGGGAAATCTATAATTCACCCCTCCACTTT. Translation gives CAISDREIYNSPLHF.

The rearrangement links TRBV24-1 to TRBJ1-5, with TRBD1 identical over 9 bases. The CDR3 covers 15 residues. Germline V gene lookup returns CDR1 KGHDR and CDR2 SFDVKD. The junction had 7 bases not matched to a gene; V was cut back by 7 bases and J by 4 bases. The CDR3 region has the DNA TGTGCCACCAGCAGGACAGGGGAGTCGAATCAGCCCCAGCATTTT. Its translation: CATSRTGESNQPQHF.

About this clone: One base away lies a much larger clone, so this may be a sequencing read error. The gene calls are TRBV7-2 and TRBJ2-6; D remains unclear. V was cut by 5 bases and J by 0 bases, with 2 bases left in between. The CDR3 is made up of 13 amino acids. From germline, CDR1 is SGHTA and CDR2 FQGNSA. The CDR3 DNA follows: TGTGCCAGCAGCCGCTCTGGGGCCAACGTCCTGACTTTC. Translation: CASSRSGANVLTF.

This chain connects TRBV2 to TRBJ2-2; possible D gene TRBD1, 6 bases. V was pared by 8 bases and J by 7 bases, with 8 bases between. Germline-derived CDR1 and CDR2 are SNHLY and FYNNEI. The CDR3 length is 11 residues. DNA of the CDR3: TGTGCCAGCTCAGGGGTCGGGGAGCTGTTTTTT. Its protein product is CASSGVGELFF. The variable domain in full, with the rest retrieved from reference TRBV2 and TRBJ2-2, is EPEVTQTPSHQVTQMGQEVILRCVPISNHLYFYWYRQILGQKVEFLVSFYNNEISEKSEIFDDQFSVERPDGSNFTLKIRSTKLEDSAMYFCASSGVGELFFGEGSRLTVL.

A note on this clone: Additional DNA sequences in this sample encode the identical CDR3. CDR3 nucleotides: TGCGCCAGCAGCCTGACTAGCGGGGGGTACAATGAGCAGTTCTTC. Translation: CASSLTSGGYNEQFF. The chain uses TRBV5-1 and TRBJ2-1; TRBD2 aligns across 13 bases. The CDR3 totals 15 residues. Germline CDR1 SGHRS, CDR2 YFSETQ. With V trimmed by 4 bases and J by 4 bases, 2 bases remained unmatched.

In nucleotides, the CDR3 is TGTGCCAGCAGTAAAGGGACAGGGAAAAGGGAGACTGAAGCTTTCTTT. Translating gives CASSKGTGKRETEAFF. The chain has TRBV27 and TRBJ1-1, with 9 nucleotides matching TRBD1. V lost 5 bases to trimming and J lost 5 bases; unmatched junction nucleotides: 12. This CDR3 contains 16 residues. Germline V gives CDR1 MNHEY, CDR2 SMNVEV (reference sequence).

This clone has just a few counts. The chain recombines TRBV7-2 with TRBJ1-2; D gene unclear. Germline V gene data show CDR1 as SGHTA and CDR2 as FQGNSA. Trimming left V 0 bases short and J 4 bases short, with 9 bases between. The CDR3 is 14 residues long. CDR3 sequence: CASSLAPGFYGYTF. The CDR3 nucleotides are TGTGCCAGCAGCTTAGCCCCAGGATTCTATGGCTACACCTTC. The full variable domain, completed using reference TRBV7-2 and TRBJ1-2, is GAGVSQSPSNKVTEKGKDVELRCDPISGHTALYWYRQSLGQGLEFLIYFQGNSAPDKSGLPSDRFSAERTGGSVSTLTIQRTQQEDSAVYLCASSLAPGFYGYTFGSGTRLTVV.

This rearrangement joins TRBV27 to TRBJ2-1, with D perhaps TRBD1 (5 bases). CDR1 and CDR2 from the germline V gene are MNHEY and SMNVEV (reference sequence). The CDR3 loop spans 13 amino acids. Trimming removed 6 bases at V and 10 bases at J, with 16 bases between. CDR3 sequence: CASRGLGAGEQFF. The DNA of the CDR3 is TGTGCCAGCAGGGGTCTAGGGGCCGGGGAGCAGTTCTTC.

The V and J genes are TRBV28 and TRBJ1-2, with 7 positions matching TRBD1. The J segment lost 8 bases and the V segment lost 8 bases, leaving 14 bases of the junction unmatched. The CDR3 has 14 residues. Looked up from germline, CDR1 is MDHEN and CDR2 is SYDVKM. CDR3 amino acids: CASCLGQPSIGYTF. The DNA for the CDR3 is TGTGCCAGCTGCCTGGGACAGCCATCTATAGGCTACACCTTC.

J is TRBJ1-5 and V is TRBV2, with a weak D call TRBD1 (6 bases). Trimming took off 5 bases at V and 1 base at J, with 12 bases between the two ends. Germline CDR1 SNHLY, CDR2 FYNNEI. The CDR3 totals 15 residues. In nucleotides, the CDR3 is TGTGCCAGCAGTTCAGGGGTCTTAAGCAATCAGCCCCAGCATTTT. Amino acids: CASSSGVLSNQPQHF.